These T cell receptor beta chains were read from a single sample in a study of cytomegalovirus exposure and HLA in healthy donors. The method was immunoSEQ multiplex PCR; TCRdb's version includes in-frame clones alone and lacks a portion of them. The sample includes 170,000 or so clones, around three quarters of them seen just once. The source material was PBMCs. Receptor source: a woman in her forties or fifties in good health and CMV-seropositive. Each CDR3 is given with its conserved first and last residue. Fields, in order: V gene, clone size, J gene, D gene, CDR3 DNA, CDR3 protein. The D gene is left open where the match is weak. The size of a clone is reported for some rows only, either as once, few or many, or as a class for expanded clones.

V gene: TRBV7-2
clone size: once
J gene: TRBJ2-5
D gene: -
CDR3 DNA: TGTGCCAGCAGCGGGGGGACGCGAGGAGAGACCCAGTACTTC
CDR3 protein: CASSGGTRGETQYF

V gene: TRBV30
clone size: -
J gene: TRBJ1-4
D gene: TRBD1
CDR3 DNA: TGTGCCTGGAGAGGGGGCGGCGGTGAAAAACTATTTTTT
CDR3 protein: CAWRGGGGEKLFF

V gene: TRBV27
clone size: -
J gene: TRBJ2-1
D gene: -
CDR3 DNA: TGTGCCAGCAGTTTATCGAGGAGAGAGCAGTTCTTC
CDR3 protein: CASSLSRREQFF

V gene: TRBV5-4
clone size: -
J gene: TRBJ1-1
D gene: -
CDR3 DNA: TGTGCCAGCAGCTCACAGGGTACAAATGAAGCTTTCTTT
CDR3 protein: CASSSQGTNEAFF

V gene: TRBV7-9
clone size: few
J gene: TRBJ1-1
D gene: -
CDR3 DNA: TGTGCCAGCAGCCCCCTGGGGGCACTGGGGATTGAAGCTTTCTTT
CDR3 protein: CASSPLGALGIEAFF

V gene: TRBV9
clone size: -
J gene: TRBJ1-2
D gene: -
CDR3 DNA: TGTGCCAGCAGCGTAGGGGCAGGGGCCAACTACTATGGCTACACCTTC
CDR3 protein: CASSVGAGANYYGYTF

V gene: TRBV7-3
clone size: -
J gene: TRBJ2-1
D gene: TRBD2
CDR3 DNA: TGTGCCAGCAGCCCGGGACTAGCGGGGGGTCCGGGTGAGCAGTTCTTC
CDR3 protein: CASSPGLAGGPGEQFF

V gene: TRBV27
clone size: -
J gene: TRBJ1-1
D gene: -
CDR3 DNA: TGTGCCAGCAGTGTCAGGGGACCGAACACTGAAGCTTTCTTT
CDR3 protein: CASSVRGPNTEAFF

V gene: TRBV7-3
clone size: -
J gene: TRBJ1-3
D gene: -
CDR3 DNA: TGTGCCAGCAGCTTGGGGCCATCTGGAAACACCATATATTTT
CDR3 protein: CASSLGPSGNTIYF

V gene: TRBV5-1
clone size: -
J gene: TRBJ2-5
D gene: -
CDR3 DNA: TGCGCCAGCAGCCCGCAGAGGAGCGACCAGGGGACCCAGTACTTC
CDR3 protein: CASSPQRSDQGTQYF

V gene: TRBV28
clone size: -
J gene: TRBJ1-1
D gene: -
CDR3 DNA: TGTGCCAGCAGCACCGGTAGTTGGAACACTGAAGCTTTCTTT
CDR3 protein: CASSTGSWNTEAFF

V gene: TRBV11-2
clone size: -
J gene: TRBJ2-1
D gene: TRBD2
CDR3 DNA: TGTGCCAGCGCATTGACTAGCGGGGGTCATGAGCAGTTCTTC
CDR3 protein: CASALTSGGHEQFF

V gene: TRBV6-1
clone size: -
J gene: TRBJ2-1
D gene: TRBD2
CDR3 DNA: TGTGCCAGCAGTGAGAGAGCGGGAGGGCCGGGTGAGCAGTTCTTC
CDR3 protein: CASSERAGGPGEQFF

V gene: TRBV11-2
clone size: -
J gene: TRBJ2-3
D gene: -
CDR3 DNA: TGTGCCAGCAGCTTAGGATTCGAGGATACGCAGTATTTT
CDR3 protein: CASSLGFEDTQYF

V gene: TRBV6-4
clone size: -
J gene: TRBJ2-3
D gene: TRBD1
CDR3 DNA: TGTGCCAGCAGCCTTCGGACAGGAAGCACAGATACGCAGTATTTT
CDR3 protein: CASSLRTGSTDTQYF

V gene: TRBV6-5
clone size: once
J gene: TRBJ2-4
D gene: -
CDR3 DNA: TGTGCCAGCAGGGACCCTCAGGGGGCCAAAAACATTCAGTACTTC
CDR3 protein: CASRDPQGAKNIQYF

V gene: TRBV2
clone size: once
J gene: TRBJ1-4
D gene: TRBD1
CDR3 DNA: TGTGCCAGCAGCGACAGGGCTAATGAAAAACTGTTTTTT
CDR3 protein: CASSDRANEKLFF

V gene: TRBV21-1
clone size: -
J gene: TRBJ1-6
D gene: -
CDR3 DNA: TGTGCCAGCAGCAAAGTCACGGAAGGGGTGGGTCCCTATAATTCACCCCTCCACTTT
CDR3 protein: CASSKVTEGVGPYNSPLHF